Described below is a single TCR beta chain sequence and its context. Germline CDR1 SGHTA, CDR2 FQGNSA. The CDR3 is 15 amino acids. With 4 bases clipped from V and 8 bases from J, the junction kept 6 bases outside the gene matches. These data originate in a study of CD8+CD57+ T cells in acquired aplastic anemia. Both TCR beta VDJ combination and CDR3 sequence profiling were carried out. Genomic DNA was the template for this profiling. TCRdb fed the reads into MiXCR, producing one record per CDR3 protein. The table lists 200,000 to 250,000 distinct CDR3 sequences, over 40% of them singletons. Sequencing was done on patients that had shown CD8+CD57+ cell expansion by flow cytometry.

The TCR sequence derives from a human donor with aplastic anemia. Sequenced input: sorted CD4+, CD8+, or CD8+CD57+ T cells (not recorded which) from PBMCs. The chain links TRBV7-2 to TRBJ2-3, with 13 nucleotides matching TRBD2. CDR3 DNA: TGTGCCAGCAGCTGGACTAGCGGGGGCGGGGGTACGCAGTATTTT. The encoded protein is CASSWTSGGGGTQYF.